Presented here are 29 T cell receptor beta chains from one specimen sequenced in a study of molecular identifiers for immune sequencing clone quantification (dated by TCRdb to the late 2010s). The library was made by PCR. The reads were generated on an Illumina HiSeq 4000. Clones were called with MiXCR by TCRdb after fastp trimmed the public reads at Q25, and only in-frame beta chains were retained. Duplicate CDR3 protein sequences are folded into a single record with the most common DNA and genes. This sample holds 40,000 to 45,000 distinct CDR3 sequences; about 19% were observed only once. More than 0.9% of the sample comes from the top ten. Material for sequencing was naive CD8+ T cells from blood, with Jurkat cell RNA spiked in. The sample's cell subset or site label is to be understood as: FACS-sorted CD8+CD4-CCR7+CD45RA+ naive T cells. The receptor set was obtained from a human donor in good health. Some libraries in this study had Jurkat cell RNA spiked in.

With regard to this clonotype: A much larger clone is a single base away; this may be a read error. This chain uses TRBV19 with TRBJ2-5; possible D gene TRBD2, 5 bases. CDR3 length: 14 amino acids. CDR1 is LNHDA and CDR2 is SQIVND in the germline V gene (reference sequence). The CDR3 sequence: CASGMLATEGTQYF. The CDR3 DNA reads as TGTGCCAGTGGTATGTTGGCAACCGAGGGGACCCAGTACTTC. The full variable domain, in which reference TRBV19 and TRBJ2-5 provide the parts outside the CDR3, is DGGITQSPKYLFRKEGQNVTLSCEQNLNHDAMYWYRQDPGQGLRLIYYSQIVNDFQKGDIAEGYSVSREKKESFPLTVTSAQKNPTAFYLCASGMLATEGTQYFGPGTRLLVL.

This clonotype has at least ten counts. V usage is TRBV2 and J usage is TRBJ2-7; D ambiguous. Germline CDR1 SNHLY, CDR2 FYNNEI. This CDR3 has 11 residues. The V and J ends lost 1 base and 3 bases respectively, with 1 base between them. Here the CDR3 reads CASSEDYEQYF. CDR3 DNA sequence: TGTGCCAGCAGTGAAGACTACGAGCAGTACTTC.

This clonotype was observed at least ten times. This sequence joins TRBV28 and TRBJ2-7; TRBD2 agrees at 7 bases. Germline V gene sequence: CDR1 MDHEN, CDR2 SYDVKM. Unmatched junction bases numbered 15, after V lost 5 bases and J lost 2 bases. The CDR3 is made up of 17 amino acids. The CDR3 here is CASSLSLIGRGTYEQYF. The CDR3 DNA reads TGTGCCAGCAGTCTCTCCCTAATTGGGAGGGGAACCTACGAGCAGTACTTC.

Many counts were recorded for this clonotype. The genes are TRBV6-2 or TRBV6-3 and TRBJ2-6, with TRBD1 matching 7 bases. V dropped 6 bases and J dropped 0; count of bases not matched to a gene: 2. Germline loops: CDR1 MNHEY, CDR2 SVGEGT. There are 15 residues in the CDR3. In nucleotides, the CDR3 is TGTGCCAGCAGAGGGGGCGGCTCTGGGGCCAACGTCCTGACTTTC. Protein product: CASRGGGSGANVLTF.

At least ten counts were recorded for this clonotype. The chain combines TRBV4-3 with TRBJ2-2, with TRBD1 matching 7 bases. CDR3 length equals 17 residues. CDR1 and CDR2 from the germline V gene are LGHNA and YSLEER. Trimming took 5 bases from V and 6 from J; bases not matched to a gene: 15. CDR3 sequence reads: CASSINRGRGISGELFF. Here the CDR3 DNA reads TGCGCCAGCAGCATAAACAGGGGTCGGGGTATCTCCGGGGAGCTGTTTTTT.

Only a few counts were recorded for this clonotype. A junction boundary mismatches the germline segment, possibly from a read error. The V and J genes are TRBV4-1 and TRBJ1-1; D uncertain. Germline lookup yields CDR1 MGHRA and CDR2 YSYEKL. The CDR3 totals 15 residues. The CDR3 region has the DNA TGCGGCAGCAGCCAATCAGCGGGTCTTGACACTGAAGCTTTCTTT. Protein product: CGSSQSAGLDTEAFF.

The table lists this clonotype with many counts. The V and J genes are TRBV9 and TRBJ2-4; TRBD2 might be the D (5 bases). Per the germline V gene, CDR1 is SGDLS and CDR2 is YYNGEE. V shed 4 bases and J shed 10 bases, with 12 bases lying between them. The CDR3 has 12 amino acids. The CDR3: CASSSEAGIQYF. The CDR3 region has the DNA TGTGCCAGCAGCTCAGAGGCGGGTATTCAGTACTTC. The full variable domain, with the rest looked up from reference TRBV9 and TRBJ2-4, is DSGVTQTPKHLITATGQRVTLRCSPRSGDLSVYWYQQSLDQGLQFLIQYYNGEERAKGNILERFSAQQFPDLHSELNLSSLELGDSALYFCASSSEAGIQYFGAGTRLSVL.

This clonotype was counted at least ten times. The V gene is TRBV6-2 or TRBV6-3, the J gene TRBJ2-7; no reliable D call. The CDR3 is 11 residues long. Trimming removed 5 bases at V and 2 bases at J, with 4 bases between. CDR1 is MNHEY and CDR2 is SVGEGT in the germline V gene. Here the CDR3 reads CASSTTYEQYF. For the CDR3, the DNA is TGTGCCAGCAGTACGACCTACGAGCAGTACTTC.

This clonotype came up many times. V and J are TRBV19 and TRBJ2-1, with 8 nucleotides matching TRBD1. Trimming removed 5 bases from V and 10 bases from J; junction bases left unmatched: 4. Per germline, CDR1 LNHDA and CDR2 SQIVND (reference sequence). The CDR3 loop spans 12 amino acids. CDR3 in amino acids: CASSADRAEQFF. Here the CDR3 DNA reads TGTGCCAGTAGTGCGGACAGGGCCGAGCAGTTCTTC.

The V and J genes are TRBV19 and TRBJ2-2, with D maybe TRBD2 (5 bases). Trimming removed 2 bases from V and 6 bases from J, with 10 bases in between. The CDR3 loop spans 14 amino acids. Germline lookup yields CDR1 LNHDA and CDR2 SQIVND (reference sequence). Here the CDR3 DNA reads TGTGCCAGTAGTATAATAGCGTGGCCCGGGGAGCTGTTTTTT. It specifies CASSIIAWPGELFF. Drawing the rest from reference TRBV19 and TRBJ2-2, the complete variable domain is DGGITQSPKYLFRKEGQNVTLSCEQNLNHDAMYWYRQDPGQGLRLIYYSQIVNDFQKGDIAEGYSVSREKKESFPLTVTSAQKNPTAFYLCASSIIAWPGELFFGEGSRLTVL.

This clonotype was seen repeatedly, ten times or more. V is TRBV28 and J is TRBJ2-7; 9 bases agree with TRBD2. The J segment lost 7 bases and the V segment lost 1 base, leaving 2 bases of the junction unmatched. The germline V gene has CDR1 MDHEN and CDR2 SYDVKM. The CDR3 is 13 amino acids. This chain's CDR3 is CASSLLAGEEQYF. The CDR3 nucleotides are TGTGCCAGCAGTTTATTAGCGGGGGAGGAGCAGTACTTC.

In this sample, this clonotype turned up many times. The V call is TRBV7-9, the J call TRBJ2-2, with D possibly being TRBD1 (6 bases). Per the germline V gene, CDR1 is SEHNR and CDR2 is FQNEAQ (reference sequence). This CDR3 is built from 18 residues. V was trimmed by 2 bases and J by 0 bases, leaving 16 bases between them. CDR3 residues: CASSLKGQTKTNTGELFF. The CDR3 region has the DNA TGTGCCAGCAGCTTAAAGGGACAAACTAAAACGAACACCGGGGAGCTGTTTTTT.

This clonotype was seen repeatedly, ten times or more. V and J are TRBV7-6 and TRBJ2-7; possibly TRBD1 or TRBD2 for D (5 bases each). The CDR3 covers 12 residues. From germline, CDR1 is SGHVS and CDR2 FNYEAQ. Trimming took 5 bases from V and 6 from J, leaving 11 bases between them. The CDR3: CASSLGTPEQYF. The CDR3 DNA follows: TGTGCCAGCAGCCTCGGGACCCCCGAGCAGTACTTC. The full variable domain, in which reference TRBV7-6 and TRBJ2-7 provide the parts outside the CDR3, is GAGVSQSPRYKVTKRGQDVALRCDPISGHVSLYWYRQALGQGPEFLTYFNYEAQQDKSGLPNDRFSAERPEGSISTLTIQRTEQRDSAMYRCASSLGTPEQYFGPGTRLTVT.

This clonotype was seen ten or more times. The chain carries TRBV3-1 and TRBJ2-2; 12 bases map to TRBD2. V gave up 4 bases and J gave up 5 bases; unmatched junction bases: 5. Germline V CDR1 and CDR2: LGHDT, YNNKEL (reference sequence). The CDR3 is 16 amino acids. The CDR3 loop reads CASSPRLAGATGELFF. The CDR3 nucleotides are TGTGCCAGCAGCCCTCGACTAGCGGGGGCTACCGGGGAGCTGTTTTTT.

J is TRBJ2-7 and V is TRBV4-3, with TRBD1 identical over 7 bases. The V and J ends lost 1 base and 1 base, in that order; junction bases with no gene match: 7. The CDR3 extends over 16 amino acids. CDR1 LGHNA and CDR2 YSLEER come from the germline V gene. CDR3 sequence reads: CASSQGTGSLSYEQYF. The CDR3 DNA reads as TGCGCCAGCAGCCAAGGGACAGGATCCCTTTCCTACGAGCAGTACTTC.

Worth noting for this clonotype: At one of its ends the junction is not consistent with the germline gene, which may arise from a read error. This chain links TRBV2 with TRBJ2-7; 10 bases are a match to TRBD1. CDR1 SNHLY and CDR2 FYNNEI come from the germline V gene. The length of the CDR3 is 14 residues. The CDR3: CASNDRGPSYERYF. The DNA for the CDR3 is TGTGCCAGCAACGACAGGGGGCCCTCCTACGAGCGGTACTTC.

This clonotype has a handful of counts. V is TRBV4-1 and J is TRBJ1-1, with a tentative D call TRBD1 (6 bases). Germline V gene lookup returns CDR1 MGHRA and CDR2 YSYEKL. The V gene lost 3 bases and the J gene lost 6 bases, with 14 bases spanning the gap. The CDR3 length is 14 residues. CDR3 residues: CASSHPTGSAEAFF. CDR3 DNA sequence: TGCGCCAGCAGCCACCCCACAGGGAGCGCTGAAGCTTTCTTT.

This clonotype was seen ten or more times. The genes are TRBV30 and TRBJ2-7, with D unclear. Trimming took off 3 bases at V and 3 bases at J, with 9 bases between the two ends. The CDR3 loop spans 12 amino acids. Per germline, CDR1 GTSNPN and CDR2 SVGIG (reference sequence). This CDR3 reads CAWSPKFYEQYF. CDR3 nucleotide sequence: TGTGCCTGGAGCCCTAAGTTCTACGAGCAGTACTTC. The full variable domain, in which reference TRBV30 and TRBJ2-7 provide the parts outside the CDR3, is SQTIHQWPATLVQPVGSPLSLECTVEGTSNPNLYWYRQAAGRGLQLLFYSVGIGQISSEVPQNLSASRPQDRQFILSSKKLLLSDSGFYLCAWSPKFYEQYFGPGTRLTVT.

This clonotype is categorized as medium-sized. The chain is built from TRBV7-2 and TRBJ2-3; 7 positions agree with TRBD2. Germline V gene lookup returns CDR1 SGHTA and CDR2 FQGNSA. The trim removed 3 bases at V and 5 bases at J, leaving 5 bases unmatched. The CDR3 has 14 residues. As DNA, the CDR3 is TGTGCCAGCAGCTTGGAGACTAGCTTAGATACGCAGTATTTT. The encoded protein is CASSLETSLDTQYF.

This clonotype was seen more than once but under ten times. Since a much larger clone is just one base distant, this may be a read error. The CDR3 coding sequence is TGTGCCAGCAGCCCATCGGGAGATGAGCAGTTCTTC. It specifies CASSPSGDEQFF. V and J are TRBV28 and TRBJ2-1, with D possibly TRBD2 on 6 matching bases. V lost 6 bases, J lost 8 bases, and 11 bases lay in between. This CDR3 is built from 12 residues. Germline V gene sequence: CDR1 MDHEN, CDR2 SYDVKM.

This clonotype was recorded at least ten times. The chain has TRBV12-3 or TRBV12-4 and TRBJ1-5, with D tentatively TRBD1 (5 bases). The CDR3 totals 15 residues. V lost 1 base, J lost 6 bases, and 13 bases lay in between. The CDR3: CASSLGQGRGQPQHF. CDR3 sequence (DNA): TGTGCCAGCAGTTTAGGGCAGGGAAGGGGTCAGCCCCAGCATTTT.

This clonotype was counted a few times. Since a much larger clone is just one base distant, this may be a read error. The CDR3 end shows no conserved phenylalanine or tryptophan, and so a read error is likely. This chain uses TRBV28 with TRBJ2-3; TRBD2 agrees at 7 bases. Germline values: CDR1 MDHEN, CDR2 SYDVKM. Unmatched junction bases numbered 13, after V lost 6 bases and J lost 4 bases. The CDR3 contains 16 residues. CDR3 sequence (DNA): TGTGCCAGCAGCATGAAGCGGGAAAGTTTGGCAGATACGCAGTATCTT. Residues: CASSMKRESLADTQYL.

In its sample, this clonotype was seen many times. The chain links TRBV14 to TRBJ2-7, with a weak D call TRBD1 (6 bases). Per the germline V gene, CDR1 is SGHDN and CDR2 is FVKESK. Trimming removed 2 bases from V and 4 bases from J, with 6 bases in between. The CDR3 is made up of 12 amino acids. The DNA for the CDR3 is TGTGCCAGCAGCCAAACAGGGTACGAGCAGTACTTC. It codes for CASSQTGYEQYF.

This clonotype was recorded at least ten times. V gene TRBV13 combines with J gene TRBJ1-3; perhaps TRBD1 as D (5 bases). Germline CDR1 PRHDT, CDR2 FYEKMQ (reference sequence). This CDR3 region has 18 residues. V shed 5 bases and J shed 2 bases, with 22 bases lying between them. The CDR3 protein is CASSGIYEGTRTGNTIYF. CDR3 bases: TGTGCCAGCAGCGGAATATACGAGGGGACCCGCACTGGAAACACCATATATTTT.

This clonotype was recorded many times. This sequence joins TRBV4-1 and TRBJ2-7; 7 bases align to TRBD1. The V and J ends lost 0 bases and 3 bases, in that order; junction bases with no gene match: 5. The CDR3 has 15 amino acids. The germline gives CDR1 MGHRA, CDR2 YSYEKL. The CDR3 bases are TGCGCCAGCAGCCAAGAGAGGGGACAGAACTACGAGCAGTACTTC. It specifies CASSQERGQNYEQYF.

In regard to this clonotype: A much larger clone is a single base away; this may be a read error. The chain links TRBV28 to TRBJ2-5; 9 nucleotides match TRBD2. Trimming removed 2 bases from V and 9 bases from J; junction bases left unmatched: 10. The germline gives CDR1 MDHEN, CDR2 SYDVKM. The CDR3 runs to 15 residues. Here the CDR3 reads CASSLGLAGRRAQYF. The CDR3 DNA reads as TGTGCCAGCAGTTTAGGGCTAGCGGGAAGGCGGGCCCAGTACTTC. Full variable domain (outside the CDR3, taken from reference TRBV28 and TRBJ2-5): DVKVTQSSRYLVKRTGEKVFLECVQDMDHENMFWYRQDPGLGLRLIYFSYDVKMKEKGDIPEGYSVSREKKERFSLILESASTNQTSMYLCASSLGLAGRRAQYFGPGTRLLVL.

This clonotype was found many times. This sequence joins TRBV5-1 and TRBJ2-7; D could derive from TRBD1 or TRBD2 (5 bases each). V lost 0 bases and J 2 bases, leaving 15 bases between the germline ends. The CDR3 runs 16 residues. Per germline, CDR1 SGHRS and CDR2 YFSETQ. This CDR3 reads CASSLGVGAHTYEQYF. CDR3 bases: TGCGCCAGCAGCTTGGGGGTCGGGGCGCACACCTACGAGCAGTACTTC.

This clonotype occurred many times. The CDR3 here is CASSESQGAQPQHF. The CDR3 DNA reads as TGCGCCAGCAGTGAGTCTCAGGGTGCCCAGCCCCAGCATTTT. The V and J genes are TRBV10-2 and TRBJ1-5; weak D call: TRBD1 (5 bases). The length of the CDR3 is 14 residues. V lost 0 bases, J lost 7 bases, and 10 bases lay in between. Germline loops: CDR1 WSHSY, CDR2 SAAADI.

In the case of this clonotype: Just one base apart from a much larger clone, this may be a read error. This chain joins TRBV11-2 and TRBJ1-1; unclear D gene. Germline V lookup: CDR1 SGHAT, CDR2 FQNNGV. The CDR3 runs 13 residues. Deletions cut 5 bases from V and 7 bases from J, with 14 bases between. CDR3 DNA: TGTGCCAGCAGCCCCGTGCGGCAAATTGAAGCTTTCTTT. Translation: CASSPVRQIEAFF.